The 17 T cell receptor beta chains given below trace back to one sample, sequenced in a study of blood T cell repertoires in COVID-19. The method was immunoSEQ multiplex PCR; TCRdb's version includes in-frame clones alone and lacks a portion of them. The data show roughly 100,000 clones, almost 90% seen once. Source material: peripheral blood. The origin of the receptors is a human donor in a cohort sampled during active COVID-19.

The gene calls are TRBV28 and TRBJ1-2; 8 bases are shared with TRBD1. The germline CDR1 and CDR2 sequences are MDHEN and SYDVKM. V was clipped by 7 bases and J by 4 bases; unmatched bases: 8. This CDR3 contains 14 residues. The CDR3 coding sequence is TGTGCCAGCACCCTGGACAGGGTAGGCTATGGCTACACCTTC. It is translated as CASTLDRVGYGYTF.

This clone has only one observation. The V gene is TRBV5-6, the J gene TRBJ1-2, with 9 bases lining up with TRBD1. CDR3 length: 15 amino acids. After removal of 2 bases from V and 5 bases from J, the junction contained 7 bases not matched to a gene. Germline values: CDR1 SGHDT, CDR2 YYEEEE. CDR3 in DNA: TGTGCCAGCAGCTTCCCGGGACAGGGTTTATATGGCTACACCTTC. This encodes CASSFPGQGLYGYTF.

This chain links TRBV7-9 with TRBJ2-2, with no clear D. Deletions cut 3 bases from V and 5 bases from J, with 10 bases between. Germline V CDR1 and CDR2: SEHNR, FQNEAQ (reference sequence). This CDR3 comprises 14 residues. CDR3 protein: CASSFRHKTGELFF. The CDR3 DNA reads as TGTGCCAGCAGCTTTAGACATAAGACCGGGGAGCTGTTTTTT.

CDR3 sequence (DNA): TGTGCCAGCAGCCCCCTAGAGCTACAGGGATCCCTTTCACCCCTCCACTTT. Its protein product is CASSPLELQGSLSPLHF. The chain recombines TRBV21-1 with TRBJ1-6; the table's D call, TRBD1, has no DNA check behind it. TRBV21-1 is recorded as a pseudogene. The CDR3 sequence is 17 residues long.

This CDR3 reads CAWKNRGLGNTIYF. The CDR3 DNA is TGTGCCTGGAAGAACAGGGGGCTTGGAAACACCATATATTTT. The rearrangement links TRBV30 to TRBJ1-3; 9 bases align to TRBD1. CDR3 size: 14 residues. Trimming at V came to 4 bases and at J to 3 bases, leaving 4 bases not matched to a gene. CDR1 and CDR2 from the germline V gene are GTSNPN and SVGIG (reference sequence).

The rearrangement joins TRBV7-7 to TRBJ2-1; 12 nucleotides agree with TRBD2. The CDR3 is 16 residues long. Trimming removed 0 bases from V and 3 bases from J; junction bases left unmatched: 0. Germline V gene sequence: CDR1 SSHAT, CDR2 FNYEAQ (reference sequence). The CDR3 reads CASSLALAGGYNEQFF. CDR3 bases: TGTGCCAGCAGCTTAGCACTAGCGGGAGGCTACAATGAGCAGTTCTTC.

The gene calls are TRBV30 and TRBJ2-4; 7 bases are a match to TRBD2. The CDR3 has 13 residues. V lost 2 bases and J lost 9; bases outside the gene matches: 7. The germline V gene encodes CDR1 GTSNPN and CDR2 SVGIG (reference sequence). The CDR3 DNA is TGTGCCTGGAGTCCGAGGACTAGTGGCATTCAGTACTTC. This sequence encodes CAWSPRTSGIQYF.

This clone was detected only once. The V gene is TRBV27, the J gene TRBJ1-2; D ambiguous. The germline V and J ends were trimmed by 4 bases and 4 bases, with 16 bases remaining between them. The CDR3 totals 15 residues. The germline gives CDR1 MNHEY, CDR2 SMNVEV (reference sequence). CDR3 in DNA: TGTGCCAGCAGTTCCCCACATGGAGGGAGCTATGGCTACACCTTC. Protein: CASSSPHGGSYGYTF.

The chain recombines TRBV7-2 with TRBJ2-4, with 8 bases fitting TRBD2. The CDR3 is made up of 16 amino acids. Trimming at V came to 1 base and at J to 6 bases, leaving 8 bases not matched to a gene. Looked up from germline, CDR1 is SGHTA and CDR2 is FQGNSA. The DNA of the CDR3 is TGTGCCAGCAGCTTAGGCCCGACCGCGGGGGGAAACATTCAGTACTTC. Its protein product is CASSLGPTAGGNIQYF.

The chain couples TRBV5-8 to TRBJ2-5, with 10 nucleotides matching TRBD2. V lost 4 bases, J lost 4 bases, and 7 bases stayed unmatched. CDR3 length: 15 amino acids. Per the germline V gene, CDR1 is SGHTS and CDR2 is YDEGEE. CDR3 DNA sequence: TGTGCCAGCAGCCCCAGGACTAGCGGCCCAGAGACCCAGTACTTC. It encodes CASSPRTSGPETQYF.

V and J are TRBV19 and TRBJ2-5, with D perhaps TRBD2 (7 bases). Trimming took off 5 bases at V and 0 bases at J, with 13 bases between the two ends. CDR3 length: 15 residues. Per the germline V gene, CDR1 is LNHDA and CDR2 is SQIVND (reference sequence). CDR3 sequence reads: CASSGRGAYQETQYF. The CDR3 coding sequence is TGTGCCAGTAGTGGACGGGGGGCGTACCAAGAGACCCAGTACTTC.

In DNA form, the CDR3 reads TGTGCCAGTAGTATTCGGGTAGACACTGAAGCTTTCTTT. It encodes CASSIRVDTEAFF. The chain couples TRBV19 to TRBJ1-1; no definite D call. V was shortened by 3 bases and J by 3 bases, with 8 bases between the two germline ends. The germline CDR1 and CDR2 sequences are LNHDA and SQIVND (reference sequence). The CDR3 runs to 13 residues.

Here the CDR3 DNA reads TGTGCCTGGAATCCCATGCGGTCGAGCACAGATACGCAGTATTTT. Translation gives CAWNPMRSSTDTQYF. The J gene is TRBJ2-3, the V gene TRBV30; no reliable D call. The V end was cut by 4 bases, the J end by 0 bases, with 14 bases between. The CDR3 has 15 amino acids. Germline CDR1 GTSNPN, CDR2 SVGIG (reference sequence).

The chain couples TRBV29-1 to TRBJ2-5, with D unclear. Trimming shortened V by 4 bases and J by 4 bases, and 7 bases separated the two germline ends. The CDR3 is 11 amino acids. CDR1 SQVTM and CDR2 ANQGSEA come from the germline V gene. DNA for the CDR3: TGCAGCGTTGGTAGTTCAGAGACCCAGTACTTC. Its protein is CSVGSSETQYF. The full variable domain, in which reference TRBV29-1 and TRBJ2-5 provide the parts outside the CDR3, is SAVISQKPSRDICQRGTSLTIQCQVDSQVTMMFWYRQQPGQSLTLIATANQGSEATYESGFVIDKFPISRPNLTFSTLTVSNMSPEDSSIYLCSVGSSETQYFGPGTRLLVL.

The chain uses TRBV19 and TRBJ2-5, with D possibly matching TRBD2 (6 bases). Between the trimmed V and J ends, which lost 6 bases and 0 bases, there was a span of 11 bases. Germline loops: CDR1 LNHDA, CDR2 SQIVND (reference sequence). The CDR3 has 14 amino acids. Written as DNA, the CDR3 is TGTGCCAGTAGCCCTTCTAGCGACCAAGAGACCCAGTACTTC. Amino acid sequence: CASSPSSDQETQYF.

This chain links TRBV7-9 with TRBJ1-2, with D perhaps TRBD1 (6 bases). Germline V lookup: CDR1 SEHNR, CDR2 FQNEAQ (reference sequence). This CDR3 has 16 amino acids. V was pared by 4 bases and J by 8 bases, with 23 bases between. The CDR3 DNA is TGTGCCAGCAGCTCAACCCATTTCCCGCAGGGGAAGGGCTACACCTTC. Protein product: CASSSTHFPQGKGYTF. Looking up the rest from reference TRBV7-9 and TRBJ1-2 gives the full variable domain: DTGVSQNPRHKITKRGQNVTFRCDPISEHNRLYWYRQTLGQGPEFLTYFQNEAQLEKSRLLSDRFSAERPKGSFSTLEIQRTEQGDSAMYLCASSSTHFPQGKGYTFGSGTRLTVV.

The CDR3: CASSLLGGQSIEQFF. The DNA for the CDR3 is TGTGCCAGCAGCTTACTGGGGGGGCAAAGTATTGAGCAGTTCTTC. The chain recombines TRBV7-2 with TRBJ2-1; perhaps TRBD2 as D (7 bases). V shed 2 bases and J shed 9 bases, with 17 bases lying between them. The V gene's germline CDR1 is SGHTA and CDR2 FQGNSA. This CDR3 comprises 15 residues.